Listed here are 19 T cell receptor beta chains from one sample, sequenced in a study of cytomegalovirus exposure and HLA in healthy donors. The repertoire was sequenced with immunoSEQ multiplex PCR; TCRdb's copy has only in-frame clones and lacks some. The sample has under 200,000 clones; approximately 96% are singletons. Sequencing used PBMCs. These receptor sequences come from a woman in her late teens or twenties in good health and CMV-seronegative.

The chain links TRBV2 to TRBJ2-3; 9 bases match TRBD2. The CDR3 has 15 residues. V shed 4 bases and J 3 bases; nucleotides not matched to a gene: 5. The germline CDR1 and CDR2 sequences are SNHLY and FYNNEI. DNA of the CDR3: TGTGCCAGCAGTGCCCTAGCGGGGCTAACAGATACGCAGTATTTT. Its translation: CASSALAGLTDTQYF.

The rearrangement links TRBV7-9 to TRBJ1-6, with TRBD1 as a possible D gene (6 bases). Germline V gene data show CDR1 as SEHNR and CDR2 as FQNEAQ (reference sequence). The CDR3 sequence is 15 residues long. V was clipped by 3 bases and J by 6 bases, with 12 bases between them. The CDR3 bases are TGTGCCAGCAGCTTTACCGGGACAAGTAATTCACCCCTCCACTTT. It specifies CASSFTGTSNSPLHF.

The gene calls are TRBV10-3 and TRBJ1-6, with D unresolved. The V gene lost 4 bases and the J gene lost 10 bases, with 17 bases spanning the gap. CDR1 is ENHRY and CDR2 is SYGVKD in the germline V gene. The CDR3 sequence is 15 residues long. CDR3 bases: TGTGCCATCAGTGTAGTAGGCGGTGAGGAGTCACCCCTCCACTTT. It specifies CAISVVGGEESPLHF.

V is TRBV19 and J is TRBJ1-6; 8 nucleotides line up with TRBD1. This CDR3 comprises 13 residues. Germline CDR1 LNHDA, CDR2 SQIVND (reference sequence). After removal of 6 bases from V and 7 bases from J, the junction contained 2 bases not matched to a gene. For the CDR3, the DNA is TGTGCCAGTAGGGACAGGGAAAATTCACCCCTCCACTTT. Amino acid sequence: CASRDRENSPLHF.

The chain recombines TRBV30 with TRBJ2-3, with 7 bases lining up with TRBD2. Trimming at V came to 2 bases and at J to 0 bases, leaving 17 bases not matched to a gene. The CDR3 sequence is 19 residues long. In germline, CDR1 is GTSNPN, CDR2 SVGIG (reference sequence). CDR3 amino acids: CAWSILGGGSNSSTDTQYF. DNA of the CDR3: TGTGCCTGGAGTATCTTGGGGGGGGGATCTAATTCCAGCACAGATACGCAGTATTTT.

The chain uses TRBV7-9 and TRBJ2-3; D perhaps matches TRBD1 (6 bases). The germline V gene encodes CDR1 SEHNR and CDR2 FQNEAQ (reference sequence). The V end lost 1 base, the J end lost 4 bases, and 15 bases lay between the germline ends. The CDR3 extends over 16 amino acids. CDR3 in amino acids: CASSLGLRGFSDTQYF. CDR3 sequence (DNA): TGTGCCAGCAGCTTAGGTCTCAGGGGTTTTTCAGATACGCAGTATTTT.

The chain's CDR3 is CATRGGRTIEAFF. DNA for the CDR3: TGTGCCACCCGCGGGGGACGGACCATTGAAGCTTTCTTT. This chain uses TRBV6-5 with TRBJ1-1; weak D call: TRBD1 (5 bases). Germline lookup yields CDR1 MNHEY and CDR2 SVGAGI. The CDR3 length is 13 residues. V was trimmed by 10 bases and J by 7 bases, leaving 19 bases between them.

The chain couples TRBV19 to TRBJ2-7; TRBD1 matches at 7 bases. Germline V CDR1 and CDR2: LNHDA, SQIVND (reference sequence). The CDR3 spans 15 residues. V shed 2 bases, J shed 4 bases, and the junction held 8 bases outside the gene matches. The CDR3 protein is CASSIPGTALYEQYF. The CDR3 nucleotides are TGTGCCAGTAGTATACCCGGGACAGCCTTGTACGAGCAGTACTTC. Variable domain in full (rest from reference TRBV19 and TRBJ2-7): DGGITQSPKYLFRKEGQNVTLSCEQNLNHDAMYWYRQDPGQGLRLIYYSQIVNDFQKGDIAEGYSVSREKKESFPLTVTSAQKNPTAFYLCASSIPGTALYEQYFGPGTRLTVT.

The chain joins TRBV7-8 to TRBJ2-4; 12 bases are a match to TRBD2. J lost 4 bases, V lost 1 base, and 8 bases had no gene match. Germline values: CDR1 SGHVS, CDR2 FQNEAQ. The CDR3 has 18 residues. CDR3 sequence reads: CASSLGFTSGGRKNIQYF. The DNA of the CDR3 is TGTGCCAGCAGCTTAGGCTTTACTAGCGGGGGGAGGAAAAACATTCAGTACTTC.

The chain combines TRBV21-1 with TRBJ2-7; TRBD1, the table's D call, lacks a check against the DNA. TRBV21-1 is noted as a pseudogene. The length of the CDR3 is 14 residues. The CDR3 DNA reads TGTGCCAGCAGCAATGGGGACAGTGGCTACGAGCAGTACTTC. Translated, it gives CASSNGDSGYEQYF.

The chain joins TRBV30 to TRBJ1-4; 7 bases are shared with TRBD1. The CDR3 consists of 13 residues. Germline V CDR1 and CDR2: GTSNPN, SVGIG (reference sequence). V dropped 3 bases and J dropped 4; count of bases not matched to a gene: 2. The CDR3 DNA reads TGTGCCTGGAGGACAGGGTTTAATGAAAAACTGTTTTTT. Translation gives CAWRTGFNEKLFF.

The chain uses TRBV7-9 and TRBJ2-1; TRBD1 is a possible D gene (6 bases). The V end lost 2 bases, the J end lost 6 bases, and 23 bases lay between the germline ends. This CDR3 has 18 amino acids. Germline-derived CDR1 and CDR2 are SEHNR and FQNEAQ (reference sequence). CDR3 in DNA: TGTGCCAGCAGCTTACAGTTCGTGGTAGTACAGGGTGGCAATGAGCAGTTCTTC. Protein product: CASSLQFVVVQGGNEQFF.

V is TRBV12-5 and J is TRBJ2-2; 7 nucleotides agree with TRBD1. Germline V gene data show CDR1 as LGHNT and CDR2 as FRNRAP. CDR3 length: 17 residues. V lost 7 bases to trimming and J lost 3 bases; unmatched junction nucleotides: 14. The CDR3 loop is CASASILTGFYTGELFF. CDR3 nucleotide sequence: TGTGCTAGTGCCTCCATCTTGACAGGGTTCTACACCGGGGAGCTGTTTTTT. The full variable domain, rest sourced from reference TRBV12-5 and TRBJ2-2, is DARVTQTPRHKVTEMGQEVTMRCQPILGHNTVFWYRQTMMQGLELLAYFRNRAPLDDSGMPKDRFSAEMPDATLATLKIQPSEPRDSAVYFCASASILTGFYTGELFFGEGSRLTVL.

This clone has only one observation. This chain joins TRBV7-9 and TRBJ1-6; 11 nucleotides line up with TRBD1. The CDR3 sequence is 18 residues long. The ends lost 4 bases at V and 8 bases at J; junction bases unmatched: 13. The V gene's germline CDR1 is SEHNR and CDR2 FQNEAQ (reference sequence). CDR3 sequence: CASSSIDPGQGEDSPLHF. As DNA, the CDR3 is TGTGCCAGCAGCTCAATTGATCCGGGACAGGGGGAGGATTCACCCCTCCACTTT.

This chain connects TRBV7-6 to TRBJ2-7, with 9 positions matching TRBD1. This CDR3 comprises 18 residues. Germline-derived CDR1 and CDR2 are SGHVS and FNYEAQ. Trimming took 5 bases from V and 1 from J; bases not matched to a gene: 15. CDR3 amino acids: CASSQEHPGQGDSYEQYF. The CDR3 coding sequence is TGTGCCAGCAGCCAAGAACATCCGGGACAGGGCGATTCCTACGAGCAGTACTTC.

This clone was seen a single time. This chain uses TRBV4-1 with TRBJ2-7; 7 bases match TRBD1. J was trimmed by 3 bases and V by 0 bases; bases with no gene match: 8. Germline CDR1 reads MGHRA; CDR2 reads YSYEKL. The CDR3 loop spans 16 amino acids. The CDR3 region is CASSQDGRQGVYEQYF. The CDR3 DNA reads TGCGCCAGCAGCCAAGATGGTAGGCAGGGGGTCTACGAGCAGTACTTC.

The genes are TRBV19 and TRBJ2-7, with 7 bases identical to TRBD1. Germline lookup yields CDR1 LNHDA and CDR2 SQIVND (reference sequence). V gave up 5 bases and J gave up 0 bases; unmatched junction bases: 4. The CDR3 covers 14 residues. Written as DNA, the CDR3 is TGTGCCAGTAGTGGACAGGTGGGCTCCTACGAGCAGTACTTC. It translates to CASSGQVGSYEQYF. Supplemented by reference TRBV19 and TRBJ2-7, the full variable domain reads DGGITQSPKYLFRKEGQNVTLSCEQNLNHDAMYWYRQDPGQGLRLIYYSQIVNDFQKGDIAEGYSVSREKKESFPLTVTSAQKNPTAFYLCASSGQVGSYEQYFGPGTRLTVT.

J is TRBJ1-5 and V is TRBV6-6, with a tentative D call TRBD1 (6 bases). The CDR3 consists of 16 residues. CDR1 MNHNY and CDR2 SVGAGI come from the germline V gene (reference sequence). Trimming took 1 base from V and 1 from J, leaving 11 bases between them. The CDR3 DNA is TGTGCCAGCAGTTACTTGTTGGGGACAAGCAATCAGCCCCAGCATTTT. Translating it yields CASSYLLGTSNQPQHF.

The chain is built from TRBV9 and TRBJ2-2, with 10 bases fitting TRBD2. The germline CDR1 and CDR2 sequences are SGDLS and YYNGEE. The CDR3 length is 17 residues. J lost 1 base, V lost 1 base, and 4 bases had no gene match. The CDR3: CASSVRTSGENTGELFF. CDR3 DNA: TGTGCCAGCAGCGTAAGGACTAGCGGAGAGAACACCGGGGAGCTGTTTTTT.